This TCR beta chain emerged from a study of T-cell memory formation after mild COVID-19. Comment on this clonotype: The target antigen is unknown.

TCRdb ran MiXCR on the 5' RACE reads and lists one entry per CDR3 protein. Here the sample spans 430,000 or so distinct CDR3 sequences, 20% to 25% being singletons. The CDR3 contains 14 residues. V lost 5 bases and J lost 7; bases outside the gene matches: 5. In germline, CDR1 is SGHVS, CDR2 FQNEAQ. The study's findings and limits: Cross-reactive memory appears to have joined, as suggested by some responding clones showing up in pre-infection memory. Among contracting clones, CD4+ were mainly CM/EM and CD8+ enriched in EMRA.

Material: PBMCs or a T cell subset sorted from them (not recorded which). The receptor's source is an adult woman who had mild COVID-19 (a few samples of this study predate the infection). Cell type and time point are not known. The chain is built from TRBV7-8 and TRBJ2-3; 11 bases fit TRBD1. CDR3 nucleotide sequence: TGTGCCAGCAGCACCGGGACAGGGGGTTATACGCAGTATTTT. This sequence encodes CASSTGTGGYTQYF.